Reported below is one T cell receptor beta chain. The germline V gene encodes CDR1 MNHEY and CDR2 SMNVEV (reference sequence). Between the trimmed V and J ends, which lost 5 bases and 4 bases, there was a span of 10 bases. The CDR3 has 13 residues. TCRdb's table, derived via immunoSEQ multiplex PCR, lists solely in-frame clones and lacks some. This sample has 75,000 to 100,000 clones, with roughly 96% found just once. This specimen belongs to a study of technical replicates of blood from a handful of donors. The specimen was T cells isolated from PBMCs. The V gene is TRBV27, the J gene TRBJ2-3; D remains ambiguous. The clonotype was recovered from a human donor in good health. The chain's CDR3 is CASSPRLPDTQYF. The CDR3 DNA reads TGTGCCAGCAGTCCCAGGTTGCCAGATACGCAGTATTTT.